These 24 T cell receptor beta chains originate from one sample sequenced in a study of blood T cell repertoires in COVID-19. Sequencing used immunoSEQ multiplex PCR; TCRdb keeps in-frame clones, though not all of them. The table records a few hundred thousand clones, around 85% of them present only once. The sample taken for sequencing was peripheral blood. These receptor sequences come from a woman between 45 and 60 years old with active or convalescent COVID-19.

In nucleotides, the CDR3 is TGCGCCAGCTGCGACAGGGTTGGAAACACCATATATTTT. Its translation: CASCDRVGNTIYF. The gene calls are TRBV5-1 and TRBJ1-3; TRBD1 agrees at 7 bases. The CDR3 sequence is 13 residues long. Losses at the gene ends were 7 bases for V and 3 bases for J; bases not matched to a gene: 4. Germline V lookup: CDR1 SGHRS, CDR2 YFSETQ.

The V gene is TRBV9, the J gene TRBJ1-4; 9 bases agree with TRBD1. Germline loops: CDR1 SGDLS, CDR2 YYNGEE. CDR3 length: 12 amino acids. J was trimmed by 14 bases and V by 3 bases; bases with no gene match: 5. The CDR3 region is CASSAPGQGLFF. CDR3 bases: TGTGCCAGCAGCGCCCCAGGACAGGGGCTGTTTTTT.

The chain has TRBV19 and TRBJ1-3; no clear D. The length of the CDR3 is 14 residues. Per the germline V gene, CDR1 is LNHDA and CDR2 is SQIVND (reference sequence). Trimming left V 1 base short and J 4 bases short, with 8 bases between. CDR3 nucleotide sequence: TGTGCCAGTAGTATAGTTTCAGGAGGAAACACCATATATTTT. Amino acid sequence: CASSIVSGGNTIYF.

This sequence joins TRBV7-8 and TRBJ1-2; D possibly corresponds to TRBD1 (5 bases). This CDR3 spans 14 amino acids. Germline V gene data show CDR1 as SGHVS and CDR2 as FQNEAQ. The V and J ends lost 4 bases and 0 bases respectively, with 9 bases between them. The CDR3: CASSSRQTNYGYTF. The CDR3 DNA sequence: TGTGCCAGCAGCTCGAGACAGACTAACTATGGCTACACCTTC. Variable domain in full (rest from reference TRBV7-8 and TRBJ1-2): GAGVSQSPRYKVAKRGQDVALRCDPISGHVSLFWYQQALGQGPEFLTYFQNEAQLDKSGLPSDRFFAERPEGSVSTLKIQRTQQEDSAVYLCASSSRQTNYGYTFGSGTRLTVV.

This clone has only one observation. The same CDR3 also results from other DNA sequences found in this sample. CDR3 residues: CASRQGTEAFF. The CDR3 region has the DNA TGTGCCAGCAGACAGGGTACTGAAGCTTTCTTT. This chain joins TRBV28 and TRBJ1-1; perhaps TRBD1 as D (6 bases). V was trimmed by 6 bases and J by 5 bases, leaving 7 bases between them. The CDR3 covers 11 residues. The V gene's germline CDR1 is MDHEN and CDR2 SYDVKM.

This clone was observed once. V gene TRBV5-6 combines with J gene TRBJ2-3; TRBD2 might be the D (5 bases). Trimming cost V 1 base and J 0 bases, with 18 bases left between them. CDR1 is SGHDT and CDR2 is YYEEEE in the germline V gene. This CDR3 is built from 18 residues. CDR3 nucleotide sequence: TGTGCCAGCAGCTTGACTGTGAGTGGGAGCCTTAGCACAGATACGCAGTATTTT. As protein: CASSLTVSGSLSTDTQYF.

The chain links TRBV28 to TRBJ2-7, with TRBD1 matching over 9 bases. Germline values: CDR1 MDHEN, CDR2 SYDVKM. CDR3 size: 17 residues. V lost 5 bases, J lost 0 bases, and 11 bases stayed unmatched. CDR3 DNA sequence: TGTGCCAGCAGTCCCCCCGTCGGACAGGGGAGCTCCTACGAGCAGTACTTC. Encoded protein: CASSPPVGQGSSYEQYF.

The chain couples TRBV7-2 to TRBJ1-5; no clear D. V dropped 3 bases and J dropped 2 bases, with 11 bases sitting between them. This CDR3 spans 15 amino acids. The germline gives CDR1 SGHTA, CDR2 FQGNSA. As DNA, the CDR3 is TGTGCCAGCAGCTTGGCCCGAGAGGGCAATCAGCCCCAGCATTTT. Its translation: CASSLAREGNQPQHF. The entire variable domain, with the rest obtained from reference TRBV7-2 and TRBJ1-5, is as follows: GAGVSQSPSNKVTEKGKDVELRCDPISGHTALYWYRQSLGQGLEFLIYFQGNSAPDKSGLPSDRFSAERTGGSVSTLTIQRTQQEDSAVYLCASSLAREGNQPQHFGDGTRLSIL.

This clone has only a few counts. The chain carries TRBV19 and TRBJ1-2, with 9 bases fitting TRBD1. Per the germline V gene, CDR1 is LNHDA and CDR2 is SQIVND (reference sequence). V lost 5 bases to trimming and J lost 4 bases; unmatched junction nucleotides: 5. The CDR3 is 14 residues long. CDR3: CASSQRDRVYGYTF. CDR3 bases: TGTGCCAGTAGTCAACGGGACAGGGTCTATGGCTACACCTTC. Together with reference TRBV19 and TRBJ1-2, the CDR3 gives the full variable domain: DGGITQSPKYLFRKEGQNVTLSCEQNLNHDAMYWYRQDPGQGLRLIYYSQIVNDFQKGDIAEGYSVSREKKESFPLTVTSAQKNPTAFYLCASSQRDRVYGYTFGSGTRLTVV.

This clone was detected only a few times. The V gene is TRBV28, the J gene TRBJ1-2, with TRBD1 as a possible D gene (5 bases). The CDR3 runs to 13 residues. V was clipped by 4 bases and J by 8 bases, with 14 bases between them. Germline values: CDR1 MDHEN, CDR2 SYDVKM. Written as DNA, the CDR3 is TGTGCCAGCAGTTACCCAGGGCATGGGGGCTACACCTTC. Encoded protein: CASSYPGHGGYTF.

V gene TRBV5-4 combines with J gene TRBJ2-5; D uncertain. The V end lost 0 bases, the J end lost 3 bases, and 18 bases lay between the germline ends. CDR1 SGHNT and CDR2 YYREEE come from the germline V gene (reference sequence). This CDR3 is built from 17 residues. CDR3 nucleotides: TGTGCCAGCAGCTTGGTTCCAGCTCTCCGGGTTAAAGAGACCCAGTACTTC. Its translation: CASSLVPALRVKETQYF.

This chain uses TRBV6-1 with TRBJ2-7, with 7 bases lining up with TRBD2. V lost 4 bases and J lost 4; bases outside the gene matches: 13. The CDR3 runs 16 residues. Germline lookup yields CDR1 MNHNS and CDR2 SASEGT. CDR3 protein: CASSGVRTSIEYEQYF. The CDR3 DNA reads TGTGCCAGCAGTGGGGTTAGGACTAGTATCGAATACGAGCAGTACTTC.

CDR3 coding DNA: TGTGCCAGCAGCCAAGGACAGGGGAGAGGCTACACCTTC. Its translation: CASSQGQGRGYTF. J is TRBJ1-2 and V is TRBV14; 8 bases agree with TRBD1. CDR3 size: 13 residues. V lost 1 base and J lost 8; bases outside the gene matches: 3. CDR1 and CDR2 (germline): SGHDN, FVKESK.

The CDR3: CASSEHLTREETQYF. CDR3 sequence (DNA): TGTGCCAGCAGTGAACATCTGACTAGAGAGGAGACCCAGTACTTC. V gene TRBV2 combines with J gene TRBJ2-5; a possible D gene is TRBD2 (6 bases). Germline CDR1 SNHLY, CDR2 FYNNEI. Trimming stripped 2 bases from V and 5 bases from J, with 15 bases between. The CDR3 has 15 residues. Variable domain in full (rest from reference TRBV2 and TRBJ2-5): EPEVTQTPSHQVTQMGQEVILRCVPISNHLYFYWYRQILGQKVEFLVSFYNNEISEKSEIFDDQFSVERPDGSNFTLKIRSTKLEDSAMYFCASSEHLTREETQYFGPGTRLLVL.

The chain employs TRBV27 and TRBJ1-1; D gene uncertain. Germline V lookup: CDR1 MNHEY, CDR2 SMNVEV (reference sequence). The CDR3 totals 13 residues. The ends were cut back, 5 bases at V and 8 bases at J, with 15 bases in the middle. CDR3 DNA sequence: TGTGCCAGCAGTCCCAATAAAAAGCTAGAAGCTTTCTTT. This sequence encodes CASSPNKKLEAFF.

The chain links TRBV7-2 to TRBJ1-1; a possible D gene is TRBD1 (5 bases). The CDR3 is made up of 15 amino acids. V lost 8 bases and J 2 bases, leaving 18 bases between the germline ends. Looked up from germline, CDR1 is SGHTA and CDR2 is FQGNSA. The CDR3 DNA reads TGTGCCAGCCTGGTATCCAGGGATATAAACACTGAAGCTTTCTTT. Encoded protein: CASLVSRDINTEAFF.

This chain connects TRBV7-2 to TRBJ2-5; possible D gene TRBD1, 5 bases. CDR1 SGHTA and CDR2 FQGNSA come from the germline V gene. There are 14 residues in the CDR3. The V and J ends lost 2 bases and 1 base respectively, with 8 bases between them. The CDR3 coding sequence is TGTGCCAGCAGCTTATACGACAGCCAAGAGACCCAGTACTTC. Translating gives CASSLYDSQETQYF.

V gene TRBV25-1 combines with J gene TRBJ1-1, with 11 bases aligning to TRBD1. Per the germline V gene, CDR1 is MGHDK and CDR2 is SYGVNS. V lost 3 bases to trimming and J lost 8 bases; unmatched junction nucleotides: 11. CDR3 size: 16 residues. The CDR3 region is CASSEPPDRGPREAFF. For the CDR3, the DNA is TGTGCCAGCAGTGAGCCTCCGGACAGGGGGCCGAGGGAAGCTTTCTTT.

The V and J genes are TRBV24-1 and TRBJ2-2; 8 bases match TRBD2. The germline gives CDR1 KGHDR, CDR2 SFDVKD. The CDR3 has 14 amino acids. The J segment lost 6 bases and the V segment lost 4 bases, leaving 3 bases of the junction unmatched. CDR3 nucleotides: TGTGCCACCAGTGACCCGGGACTAGCCGGGGAGCTGTTTTTT. This translates into CATSDPGLAGELFF.

This clone was detected a few times. This chain connects TRBV5-6 to TRBJ1-2, with 8 bases lining up with TRBD1. CDR1 SGHDT and CDR2 YYEEEE come from the germline V gene. V dropped 4 bases and J dropped 6; count of bases not matched to a gene: 5. The CDR3 sequence is 13 residues long. DNA of the CDR3: TGTGCCAGCAGCCCGGGACAGGACCATGGCTACACCTTC. Translation gives CASSPGQDHGYTF.

J is TRBJ1-5 and V is TRBV2; 9 nucleotides agree with TRBD1. CDR1 and CDR2 (germline): SNHLY, FYNNEI. The CDR3 length is 14 residues. Germline trimming cut 4 bases from V and 7 bases from J; bases unmatched to any gene: 5. The CDR3 DNA follows: TGTGCCAGCAGTGGGACAGGGGATCGGCAGCCCCAGCATTTT. Encoded protein: CASSGTGDRQPQHF.

V gene TRBV19 combines with J gene TRBJ2-1; 9 positions agree with TRBD2. The CDR3 has 16 amino acids. The V and J ends lost 3 bases and 2 bases, in that order; junction bases with no gene match: 5. Germline CDR1 is LNHDA and CDR2 is SQIVND (reference sequence). The CDR3 DNA sequence: TGTGCCAGTAGTATCCTAGCGGGAAGCCCCTACAATGAGCAGTTCTTC. As protein: CASSILAGSPYNEQFF.

This clone was detected many times. The gene calls are TRBV5-1 and TRBJ1-2; the D is unclear. Germline CDR1 and CDR2: SGHRS and YFSETQ. The CDR3 spans 14 residues. Deletions cut 0 bases from V and 2 bases from J, with 8 bases between. The CDR3 spells CASSLGQPNYGYTF. CDR3 bases: TGCGCCAGCAGCTTGGGACAACCCAACTATGGCTACACCTTC.

A word on this clone: One junction end disagrees with the germline gene, perhaps due to a read error. The rearrangement uses TRBV7-7 and TRBJ2-1; TRBD1 agrees at 11 bases. This CDR3 comprises 14 residues. Looked up from germline, CDR1 is SSHAT and CDR2 is FNYEAQ (reference sequence). As DNA, the CDR3 is TGTGCTAGCAGTTCCGGGACAGGGGGCAATGAGCAGTTCTTC. Protein sequence: CASSSGTGGNEQFF. Full variable domain (remainder filled in from reference TRBV7-7 and TRBJ2-1): GAGVSQSPRYKVTKRGQDVTLRCDPISSHATLYWYQQALGQGPEFLTYFNYEAQPDKSGLPSDRFSAERPEGSISTLTIQRTEQRDSAMYRCASSSGTGGNEQFFGPGTRLTVL.